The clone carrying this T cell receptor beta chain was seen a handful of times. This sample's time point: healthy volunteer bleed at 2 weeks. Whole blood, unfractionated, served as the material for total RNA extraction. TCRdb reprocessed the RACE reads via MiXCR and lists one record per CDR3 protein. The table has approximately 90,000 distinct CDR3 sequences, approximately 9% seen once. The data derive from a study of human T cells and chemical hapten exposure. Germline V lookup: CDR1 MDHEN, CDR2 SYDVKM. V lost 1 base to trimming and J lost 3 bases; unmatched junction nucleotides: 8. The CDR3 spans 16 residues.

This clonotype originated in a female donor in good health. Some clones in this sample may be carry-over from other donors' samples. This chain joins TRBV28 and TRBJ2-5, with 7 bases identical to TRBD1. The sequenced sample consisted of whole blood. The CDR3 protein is CASSLFVTGQEETQYF. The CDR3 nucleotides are TGTGCCAGCAGTTTATTCGTGACAGGGCAAGAAGAGACCCAGTACTTC.